This is a list of T cell receptor beta chains from one sample in a study of T cells in Graves' hyperthyroidism and ophthalmopathy. MiXCR, applied by TCRdb to the multiplex PCR reads, yields one record per CDR3 protein. The data contain 800,000 or so distinct CDR3 sequences, more than 30% of them singletons. Input material: blood. The receptor set was obtained from a man younger than 35 with Graves' hyperthyroidism. Each CDR3 is given with its conserved first and last residue. A D gene is named only where the DNA matches it firmly. The size of a clone is reported for some rows only, either as once, few or many, or as a class for expanded clones.

clone size,V gene,J gene,D gene,CDR3 DNA,CDR3 protein
many,TRBV7-9,TRBJ1-2,TRBD1,TGTGCCAGCAGCTCCGAGACAGGGGATGGCTACACCTTC,CASSSETGDGYTF
few,TRBV6-1,TRBJ2-6,NA,TGTGCCAGCAGCGCACAGGTCTCTGGGGCCAACGTCCTGACTTTC,CASSAQVSGANVLTF
few,TRBV9,TRBJ1-2,NA,TGTGCCAGCAGGGGGGGGATACAGGGAGTTGACTATGGCTACACCTTC,CASRGGIQGVDYGYTF
many,TRBV11-3,TRBJ1-6,TRBD1,TGTGCCAGCAGCCCCGACAGGGCTTCACCCCTCCACTTT,CASSPDRASPLHF
many,TRBV9,TRBJ2-6,NA,TGTGCCAGCAGCGTGAGTGGGCAGCCCTCTGGGGCCAACGTCCTGACTTTC,CASSVSGQPSGANVLTF
NA,TRBV9,TRBJ1-1,NA,TGTGCCAGCAGCGTAGGGACCGTTGTGATCACTGAAGCTTTCTTT,CASSVGTVVITEAFF
NA,TRBV6-1,TRBJ2-7,NA,TGTGCCAGCAAGAAGGGACTGGAGCAGTACTTC,CASKKGLEQYF
few,TRBV11-2,TRBJ2-7,TRBD2,TGTGCCAGCAGCTTAGCTAGACTAGCTTCCGAGCAGTACTTC,CASSLARLASEQYF
many,TRBV29-1,TRBJ2-2,NA,TGCAGCGTCGCTAGGGACCCCGGGGAGCTGTTTTTT,CSVARDPGELFF
once,TRBV10-3,TRBJ1-4,TRBD1,TGTGCCAGCAGTGAGGGGCCGGGACAGGGGCATGAAAAACTGTTTTTT,CASSEGPGQGHEKLFF
NA,TRBV7-2,TRBJ2-7,NA,TGTGCCAGCAGCTCAGTCGCGGGATTCTACGAGCAGTACTTC,CASSSVAGFYEQYF
many,TRBV7-9,TRBJ1-1,NA,TGTGCCAGCAGCCCGATTGGACAGATTGAAGCTTTCTTT,CASSPIGQIEAFF
NA,TRBV12-3/TRBV12-4,TRBJ1-2,NA,TGTGCCAGCAGTTTATCAGGAGACTATGGCTACACCTTC,CASSLSGDYGYTF
many,TRBV7-9,TRBJ1-2,NA,TGTGCCAGCAGCCTAACCCAAGGGACGGCTATGACTGGCTACACCTTC,CASSLTQGTAMTGYTF
many,TRBV29-1,TRBJ1-2,TRBD1,TGCAGCGGCCAGACAGGGGACTATGGCTACACCTTC,CSGQTGDYGYTF
NA,TRBV4-1,TRBJ1-5,NA,TGCGCCAGCAGCCCGCTTTTCTCAGGGCGTAATCAGCCCCAGCATTTT,CASSPLFSGRNQPQHF
many,TRBV7-9,TRBJ1-2,NA,TGTGCCAGCAGCTTCTACGACAGCGTCTATGGCTACACCTTC,CASSFYDSVYGYTF
NA,TRBV7-9,TRBJ1-6,TRBD1,TGTGCCAGCAGTTCAGGGGGGTTTGGTTCCTATAATTCACCCCTCCACTTT,CASSSGGFGSYNSPLHF
once,TRBV7-2,TRBJ2-5,TRBD1,TGTGCCAGCAGCTCAGTCGCGGGACAGGGGGAGACCCAGTACTTC,CASSSVAGQGETQYF
NA,TRBV7-8,TRBJ1-5,NA,TGTGCCAGCAGCTTTGGACCATATAGCAATCAGCCCCAGCATTTT,CASSFGPYSNQPQHF
NA,TRBV7-2,TRBJ2-7,TRBD2,TGTGCCAGCAGCTTAGATGGGACTAGCGGGAGGGCGGGGTACTTC,CASSLDGTSGRAGYF
few,TRBV28,TRBJ1-6,NA,TGTGCCAGCAGTCGACCGGATTCACCCCTCCACTTT,CASSRPDSPLHF
many,TRBV7-9,TRBJ2-2,NA,TGTGCCACCGCCCCGACCGGGGAGCTGTTTTTT,CATAPTGELFF
many,TRBV15,TRBJ2-7,NA,TGTGCCACCAGCAGAGTCGGTGGAGGGGCCTACGAGCAGTACTTC,CATSRVGGGAYEQYF
NA,TRBV20-1,TRBJ1-1,TRBD1,TGCAGTGCCCTTCAGCGGGACAGCGGTAACACTGAAGCTTTCTTT,CSALQRDSGNTEAFF
NA,TRBV12-3/TRBV12-4,TRBJ1-1,TRBD1,TGTGCCAGCAGTACAGGGGCTATTTCGGCTTTCTTT,CASSTGAISAFF
NA,TRBV20-1,TRBJ2-2,NA,TGCAGTGCTAGAGTCGATACGGCCGGGGAGCTGTTTTTT,CSARVDTAGELFF
NA,TRBV9,TRBJ2-2,TRBD2,TGTGCCAGCAGCGCTAGCGGGAGTGTCCCCGGGGAGCTGTTTTTT,CASSASGSVPGELFF